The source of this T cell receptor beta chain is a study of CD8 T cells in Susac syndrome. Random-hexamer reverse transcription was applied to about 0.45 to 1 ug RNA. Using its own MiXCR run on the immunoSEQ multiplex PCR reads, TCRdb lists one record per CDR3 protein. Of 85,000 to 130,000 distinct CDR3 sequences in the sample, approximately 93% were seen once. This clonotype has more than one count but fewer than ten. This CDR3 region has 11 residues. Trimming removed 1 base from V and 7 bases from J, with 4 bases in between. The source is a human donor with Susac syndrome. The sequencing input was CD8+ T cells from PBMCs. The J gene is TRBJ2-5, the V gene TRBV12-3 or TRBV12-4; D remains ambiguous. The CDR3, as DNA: TGTGCCAGCAGTTTAGAGGGGACCCAGTACTTC. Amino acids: CASSLEGTQYF.